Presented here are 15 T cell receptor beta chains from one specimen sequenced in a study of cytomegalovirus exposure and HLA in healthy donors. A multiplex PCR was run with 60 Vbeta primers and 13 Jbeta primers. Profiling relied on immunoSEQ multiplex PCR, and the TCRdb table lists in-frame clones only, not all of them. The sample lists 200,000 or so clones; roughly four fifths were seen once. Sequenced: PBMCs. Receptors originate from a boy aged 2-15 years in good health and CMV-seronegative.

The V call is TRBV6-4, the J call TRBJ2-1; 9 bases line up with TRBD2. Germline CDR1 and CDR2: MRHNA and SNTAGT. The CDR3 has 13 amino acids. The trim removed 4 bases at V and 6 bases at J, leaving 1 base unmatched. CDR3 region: CASSATSGNEQFF. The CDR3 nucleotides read TGTGCCAGCAGTGCGACTAGCGGCAATGAGCAGTTCTTC.

CDR3 in DNA: TGTGCCAGTCAGTTTAGCGGGGCCTTCACAGATACGCAGTATTTT. Translated: CASQFSGAFTDTQYF. The V and J genes are TRBV19 and TRBJ2-3, with 8 bases fitting TRBD2. CDR1 and CDR2 from the germline V gene are LNHDA and SQIVND (reference sequence). This CDR3 has 15 residues. V gave up 8 bases and J gave up 2 bases; unmatched junction bases: 9.

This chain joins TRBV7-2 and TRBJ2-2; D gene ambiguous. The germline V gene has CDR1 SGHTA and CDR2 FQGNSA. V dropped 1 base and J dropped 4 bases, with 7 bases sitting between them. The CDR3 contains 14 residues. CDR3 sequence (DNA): TGTGCCAGCAGCTTAGTACCCGGCACCGGGGAGCTGTTTTTT. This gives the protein CASSLVPGTGELFF.

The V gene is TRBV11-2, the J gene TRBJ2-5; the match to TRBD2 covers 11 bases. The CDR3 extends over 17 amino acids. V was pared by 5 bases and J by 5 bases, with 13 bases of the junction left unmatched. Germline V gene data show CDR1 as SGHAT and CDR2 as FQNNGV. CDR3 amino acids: CASSPSPLAGGGETQYF. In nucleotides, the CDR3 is TGTGCCAGCAGCCCGAGTCCTCTAGCGGGGGGTGGCGAGACCCAGTACTTC.

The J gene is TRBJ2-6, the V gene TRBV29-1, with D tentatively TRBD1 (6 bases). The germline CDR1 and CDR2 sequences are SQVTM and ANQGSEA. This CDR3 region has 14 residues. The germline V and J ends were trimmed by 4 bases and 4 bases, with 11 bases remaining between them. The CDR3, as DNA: TGCAGCGTTGCACAGGGTACCGGGGCCAACGTCCTGACTTTC. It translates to CSVAQGTGANVLTF.

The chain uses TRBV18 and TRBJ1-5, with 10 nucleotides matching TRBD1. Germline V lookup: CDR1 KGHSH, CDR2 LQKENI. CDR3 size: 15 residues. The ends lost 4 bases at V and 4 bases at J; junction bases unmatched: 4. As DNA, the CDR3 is TGTGCCAGCTCACGCGGGACAGGGGCTAATCAGCCCCAGCATTTT. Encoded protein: CASSRGTGANQPQHF.

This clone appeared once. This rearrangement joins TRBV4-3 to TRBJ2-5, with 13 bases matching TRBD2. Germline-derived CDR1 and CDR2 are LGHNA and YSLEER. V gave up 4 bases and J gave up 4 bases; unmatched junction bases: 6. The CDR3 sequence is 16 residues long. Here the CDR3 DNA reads TGCGCCAGCAGCCCGCTACTAGCGGGGGGGCCAGAGACCCAGTACTTC. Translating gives CASSPLLAGGPETQYF.

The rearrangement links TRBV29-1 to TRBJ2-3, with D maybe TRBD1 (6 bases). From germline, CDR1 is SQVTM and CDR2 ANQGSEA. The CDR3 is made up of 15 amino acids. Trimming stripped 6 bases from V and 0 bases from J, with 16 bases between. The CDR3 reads CSVDTVGGSTDTQYF. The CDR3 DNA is TGCAGCGTCGATACAGTAGGGGGTAGCACAGATACGCAGTATTTT.

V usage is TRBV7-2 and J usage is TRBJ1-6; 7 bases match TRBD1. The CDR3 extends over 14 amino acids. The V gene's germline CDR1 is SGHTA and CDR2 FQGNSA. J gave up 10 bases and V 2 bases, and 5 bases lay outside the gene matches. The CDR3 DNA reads TGTGCCAGCAGCTTATCGACAGGGAACTCACCCCTCCACTTT. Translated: CASSLSTGNSPLHF.

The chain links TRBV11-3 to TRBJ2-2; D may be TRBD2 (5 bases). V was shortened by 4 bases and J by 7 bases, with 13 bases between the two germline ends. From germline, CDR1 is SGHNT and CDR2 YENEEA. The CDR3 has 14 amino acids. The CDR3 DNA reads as TGTGCCAGCAGCTCCGGGCGAGGAGGCGGGGAGCTGTTTTTT. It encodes CASSSGRGGGELFF.

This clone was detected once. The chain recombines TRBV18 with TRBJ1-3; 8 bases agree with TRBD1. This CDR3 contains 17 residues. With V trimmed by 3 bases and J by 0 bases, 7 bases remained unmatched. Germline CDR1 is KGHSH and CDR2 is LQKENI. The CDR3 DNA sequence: TGTGCCAGCTCACCTCCGACAGGGGTCTACTCTGGAAACACCATATATTTT. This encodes CASSPPTGVYSGNTIYF.

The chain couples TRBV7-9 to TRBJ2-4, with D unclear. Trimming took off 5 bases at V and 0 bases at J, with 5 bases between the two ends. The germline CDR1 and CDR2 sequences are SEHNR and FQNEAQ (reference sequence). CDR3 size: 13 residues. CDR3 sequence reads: CASSQVAKNIQYF. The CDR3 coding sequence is TGTGCCAGCAGCCAGGTAGCCAAAAACATTCAGTACTTC.

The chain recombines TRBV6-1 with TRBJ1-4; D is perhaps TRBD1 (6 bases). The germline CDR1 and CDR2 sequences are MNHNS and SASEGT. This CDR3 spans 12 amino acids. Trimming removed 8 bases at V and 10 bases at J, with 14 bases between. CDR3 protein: CASDTGSGKLFF. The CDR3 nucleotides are TGTGCCAGCGATACAGGGTCGGGAAAACTGTTTTTT.

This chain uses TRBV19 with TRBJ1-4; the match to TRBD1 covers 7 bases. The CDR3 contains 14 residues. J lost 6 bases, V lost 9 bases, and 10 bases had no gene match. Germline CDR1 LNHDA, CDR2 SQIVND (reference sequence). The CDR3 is CASSVSGTDEKLFF. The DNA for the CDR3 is TGTGCCAGCTCTGTATCCGGGACAGATGAAAAACTGTTTTTT.

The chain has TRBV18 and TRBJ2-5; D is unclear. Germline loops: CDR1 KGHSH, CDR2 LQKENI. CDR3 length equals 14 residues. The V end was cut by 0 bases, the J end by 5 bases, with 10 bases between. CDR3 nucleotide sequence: TGTGCCAGCTCACCACCGAGACTGCAGGAGACCCAGTACTTC. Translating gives CASSPPRLQETQYF. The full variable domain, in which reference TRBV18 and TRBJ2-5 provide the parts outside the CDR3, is NAGVMQNPRHLVRRRGQEARLRCSPMKGHSHVYWYRQLPEEGLKFMVYLQKENIIDESGMPKERFSAEFPKEGPSILRIQQVVRGDSAAYFCASSPPRLQETQYFGPGTRLLVL.